A selection of T cell receptor beta chains follows, all from one sample in a study of blood T cell repertoires in COVID-19. Produced via immunoSEQ multiplex PCR; TCRdb's table is partial and in-frame only. The sample contains 250,000 to 300,000 clones, approximately 90% of which appear only once. Sequenced input: PBMCs or T cells enriched from blood (not recorded which). These receptors came from a woman in her forties with acute COVID-19. Both conserved end residues are part of each CDR3. A D gene is named only where the DNA matches it firmly. Size is stated for part of the rows, as once, few or many counts, or as a class when the clone is expanded.

D gene: TRBD1
V gene: TRBV2
CDR3 length: 13
clone size: .
J gene: TRBJ1-2
CDR3 protein: CASRGTANYGYTF
CDR3 DNA: TGTGCCAGCAGGGGGACAGCTAACTATGGCTACACCTTC

D gene: .
V gene: TRBV6-5
CDR3 length: 13
clone size: .
J gene: TRBJ2-2
CDR3 protein: CASSKTATGELFF
CDR3 DNA: TGTGCCAGCAGTAAAACAGCCACCGGGGAGCTGTTTTTT

D gene: TRBD2
V gene: TRBV18
CDR3 length: 16
clone size: .
J gene: TRBJ2-1
CDR3 protein: CASSPGLAGANNEQFF
CDR3 DNA: TGTGCCAGCTCACCAGGGCTAGCGGGAGCCAACAATGAGCAGTTCTTC

D gene: TRBD1
V gene: TRBV28
CDR3 length: 14
clone size: .
J gene: TRBJ2-7
CDR3 protein: CASSPLGQGYEQYF
CDR3 DNA: TGTGCCAGCAGTCCTCTGGGACAGGGCTACGAGCAGTACTTC

D gene: .
V gene: TRBV29-1
CDR3 length: 12
clone size: .
J gene: TRBJ2-3
CDR3 protein: CSVTGSTDTQYF
CDR3 DNA: TGCAGCGTAACCGGTAGCACAGATACGCAGTATTTT

D gene: TRBD1
V gene: TRBV6-5
CDR3 length: 15
clone size: .
J gene: TRBJ2-7
CDR3 protein: CASSPPGTGVHEQYF
CDR3 DNA: TGTGCCAGCAGTCCCCCCGGGACAGGGGTCCACGAGCAGTACTTC

D gene: .
V gene: TRBV24-1
CDR3 length: 17
clone size: .
J gene: TRBJ2-3
CDR3 protein: CATSDPRAASSTDTQYF
CDR3 DNA: TGTGCCACCAGTGATCCCCGCGCGGCCTCTAGCACAGATACGCAGTATTTT

D gene: TRBD2
V gene: TRBV6-2/TRBV6-3
CDR3 length: 14
clone size: .
J gene: TRBJ2-7
CDR3 protein: CASSYLGLALEQYF
CDR3 DNA: TGTGCCAGCAGTTACCTCGGACTAGCCCTCGAGCAGTACTTC

D gene: .
V gene: TRBV30
CDR3 length: 13
clone size: few
J gene: TRBJ2-7
CDR3 protein: CAWSGKGIYEQYF
CDR3 DNA: TGTGCCTGGAGTGGTAAGGGGATCTACGAGCAGTACTTC

D gene: .
V gene: TRBV12-5
CDR3 length: 14
clone size: .
J gene: TRBJ1-4
CDR3 protein: CASGAGMGREKLFF
CDR3 DNA: TGTGCTAGTGGTGCCGGTATGGGCCGTGAAAAACTGTTTTTT

D gene: TRBD2
V gene: TRBV24-1
CDR3 length: 15
clone size: .
J gene: TRBJ2-1
CDR3 protein: CATSGGTSDFNEQFF
CDR3 DNA: TGTGCCACCAGTGGAGGGACTAGCGATTTCAATGAGCAGTTCTTC